These T cell receptor beta chains were read from a single sample in a study of cytomegalovirus exposure and HLA in healthy donors. Produced via immunoSEQ multiplex PCR; TCRdb's table is partial and in-frame only. The sample has 150,000 to 200,000 clones; roughly 77% are singletons. Sample: PBMCs. Receptors originate from a woman aged 45-65 years in good health and CMV-seronegative. CDR3s include the opening cysteine and the closing phenylalanine or tryptophan. The D gene is left open where the match is weak. Clone sizes are given selectively: once, few, many, or a class where the clone is expanded.

TRBJ1-5 TRBV10-3 - TRBD1 TGTGCCATCAGGGGGACAGGGGACAATCAGCCCCAGCATTTT CAIRGTGDNQPQHF
TRBJ2-3 TRBV7-3 - - TGTGCCAGCAGCTTGACTTCTGCTCGCACAGATACGCAGTATTTT CASSLTSARTDTQYF
TRBJ2-3 TRBV2 once - TGTGCCAGCAGTGCGACACAAGTTTTCAGTGGAGATACGCAGTATTTT CASSATQVFSGDTQYF
TRBJ2-7 TRBV18 - - TGTGCCAGCTCATCTTCTTACGAGCAGTACTTC CASSSSYEQYF
TRBJ1-5 TRBV27 - - TGTGCCAGCAGTTCCTATAATAGCAATCAGCCCCAGCATTTT CASSSYNSNQPQHF
TRBJ1-1 TRBV7-2 - - TGTGCCAGCAGCCTCAGTGGGGGGAGGCCTTTGAACACTGAAGCTTTCTTT CASSLSGGRPLNTEAFF
TRBJ1-1 TRBV13 - - TGTGCCAGCAACGCGATTAACACTGAAGCTTTCTTT CASNAINTEAFF
TRBJ2-1 TRBV2 - TRBD2 TGTGCCAGCAGTGAAGCCCGGCTAGCGGGAACCCATGAGCAGTTCTTC CASSEARLAGTHEQFF
TRBJ1-6 TRBV5-1 - TRBD1 TGCGCCAGCAGTCCAGGGGGCTCGGGTAATTCACCCCTCCACTTT CASSPGGSGNSPLHF
TRBJ2-2 TRBV4-2 - TRBD2 TGTGCCAGCAGCCAAGAGGTCAGCGAAAGCGGGAGGGGGGAGCTGTTTTTT CASSQEVSESGRGELFF
TRBJ1-2 TRBV7-2 - TRBD1 TGTGCCAGCAGGGGACAGGGGAACTATGGCTACACCTTC CASRGQGNYGYTF
TRBJ1-3 TRBV19 once - TGTGCCAGTAAACTACAGGATTTCTCTGGAAACACCATATATTTT CASKLQDFSGNTIYF
TRBJ2-7 TRBV7-2 - TRBD2 TGTGCCAGCAGCTTTGTGACTAGCGGAGACTACGAGCAGTACTTC CASSFVTSGDYEQYF
TRBJ2-1 TRBV9 - TRBD2 TGTGCCAGCAGCGTAACCGGGACTAGCGGGAGGGGAGGAGAGCAGTTCTTC CASSVTGTSGRGGEQFF
TRBJ2-1 TRBV6-6 - - TGTGCCAGCAGTTACTCGAGCAATGAGCAGTTCTTC CASSYSSNEQFF
TRBJ1-5 TRBV27 - - TGTGCCAGCAGTCCCGGACAGCCCGGTAGATCGCCCCAGCATTTT CASSPGQPGRSPQHF
TRBJ1-1 TRBV28 - - TGTGCCAGCAGTTTCGGGGGGCCGGCCACTGAAGCTTTCTTT CASSFGGPATEAFF
TRBJ2-2 TRBV6-5 - TRBD1 TGTGCCAGCAAAGGGACAGGCAGAACCGGGGAGCTGTTTTTT CASKGTGRTGELFF
TRBJ1-2 TRBV7-9 - - TGTGCCAGCAGCTTGGTACAGGAGTCTTATGGCTACACCTTC CASSLVQESYGYTF
TRBJ2-7 TRBV23-1 - TRBD2 TGCGCCAGCAGTCAAAGCCCGTCGGGACTAGCAGGAAGATACGAGCAGTACTTC CASSQSPSGLAGRYEQYF
TRBJ1-6 TRBV6-1 - TRBD1 TGTGCCAGCATTGAGGGGGCGCGAAGTAATTCACCCCTCCACTTT CASIEGARSNSPLHF
TRBJ2-7 TRBV15 - - TGTGCCACCAGCAGAGTGGGGGGGCAGGACGAGCAGTACTTC CATSRVGGQDEQYF
TRBJ1-1 TRBV11-2 - - TGTGCCAGCAGCTTACGCCCATCGAGCACTGAAGCTTTCTTT CASSLRPSSTEAFF
TRBJ1-2 TRBV29-1 - TRBD1 TGCAGCTCCCAGGGGGCAGAGACCTATGGCTACACCTTC CSSQGAETYGYTF
TRBJ2-4 TRBV6-6 - TRBD1 TGTGCCAGCAGTTACTCGAAGGGACAGAGTGTGGACATTCAGTACTTC CASSYSKGQSVDIQYF
TRBJ1-3 TRBV9 - - TGTGCCAGCAGCGTCGGCTCTGGAAACACCATATATTTT CASSVGSGNTIYF
TRBJ1-2 TRBV27 few TRBD1 TGTGCCAGCCGCAGATGGGGACAGGGGGCTCGGGGCTACACCTTC CASRRWGQGARGYTF
TRBJ2-3 TRBV7-2 - TRBD2 TGTGCCAGCAGCTTAGCCCCGACTAGCGGGGGGGCGAGCACAGATACGCAGTATTTT CASSLAPTSGGASTDTQYF
TRBJ1-2 TRBV28 - TRBD1 TGTGCCAGCAGCCTCGACAGGGTTGATGGCTACACCTTC CASSLDRVDGYTF
TRBJ2-1 TRBV5-1 - - TGCGCCAGCAGCGAGGGAAGGAGCTCCTACAATGAGCAGTTCTTC CASSEGRSSYNEQFF
TRBJ2-3 TRBV7-2 - TRBD2 TGTGCCAGCAGCCCCTGGACTAGCGGGATAGGAGATACGCAGTATTTT CASSPWTSGIGDTQYF
TRBJ1-5 TRBV6-6 - - TGTGCCAGCAGATCGACAGAAAATCAGCCCCAGCATTTT CASRSTENQPQHF
TRBJ2-3 TRBV7-3 once TRBD1 TGTGCCAGCAGTCCCGCAGGGGGCGCAGGTTCAGATACGCAGTATTTT CASSPAGGAGSDTQYF
TRBJ1-2 TRBV6-5 - TRBD1 TGTGCCAGCAGTTACGAGGGGGCACGGGGCTACACCTTC CASSYEGARGYTF
TRBJ1-3 TRBV7-8 - - TGTGCCAGCAGCTTAGCCAGGGCTGGTGGAAACACCATATATTTT CASSLARAGGNTIYF
TRBJ2-7 TRBV25-1 once TRBD1 TGTGCCAGCAGTGATCTACAGGGGGGAAACTCCTACGAGCAGTACTTC CASSDLQGGNSYEQYF
TRBJ2-7 TRBV9 - - TGTGCCAGCAGCGCTTTAGGGGGATCTGCCTACGAGCAGTACTTC CASSALGGSAYEQYF
TRBJ2-5 TRBV18 - - TGTGCCAGCTCACGAGAAGAGACCCAGTACTTC CASSREETQYF
TRBJ1-1 TRBV7-2 - - TGTGCCAGCAGCTACCCGAGCACTGAAGCTTTCTTT CASSYPSTEAFF
TRBJ1-1 TRBV19 - TRBD1 TGTGCCAGTAACACAGGGGCGGCTGAAGCTTTCTTT CASNTGAAEAFF
TRBJ2-5 TRBV9 - - TGTGCCAGCAGCGGGCAGGGGTGGTCCCAAGAGACCCAGTACTTC CASSGQGWSQETQYF
TRBJ1-1 TRBV6-6 few TRBD1 TGTGCCAGCAAAATTACAGGGGCCCCCCCACACACTGAAGCTTTCTTT CASKITGAPPHTEAFF
TRBJ2-7 TRBV4-3 - TRBD1 TGCGCCAGCAGCCTGAATCCGGGACAGGGAGGCGAGCAGTACTTC CASSLNPGQGGEQYF
TRBJ1-2 TRBV19 - - TGTGCCAGTAGTATCTTGACAGGCCGGGGTGACTATGGCTACACCTTC CASSILTGRGDYGYTF
TRBJ1-2 TRBV6-6 few TRBD1 TGTGCCAGCAGTTATAAACAGGGGGGCGGCTACACCTTC CASSYKQGGGYTF
TRBJ2-7 TRBV13 few - TGTGCCAGCAGCTTAGTTAGCCTGAGGGCCTACGAGCAGTACTTC CASSLVSLRAYEQYF
TRBJ2-3 TRBV7-2 - - TGTGCCAGCAGCTTAGAAGTTAGCGCAGATACGCAGTATTTT CASSLEVSADTQYF
TRBJ2-7 TRBV27 - - TGTGCCAGCAGTTTTGGAGGGGGCCCCTACGAGCAGTACTTC CASSFGGGPYEQYF
TRBJ1-5 TRBV28 - - TGTGCCAGTAAGGGAGGGCGTAGCAATCAGCCCCAGCATTTT CASKGGRSNQPQHF
TRBJ2-6 TRBV15 - - TGTGCCACCAGCAGAGTTAGTATGACCAACGTCCTGACTTTC CATSRVSMTNVLTF